This T cell receptor (beta chain) was sequenced during a study of spatial heterogeneity in lung cancer. Across the whole study: There were some 70 donors, all of them untreated patients with early-stage non-small cell lung cancer. Those follow-up PBMC samples that were available underwent sequencing, at a median interval of about 2 years following resection.

TCR cDNA molecules each had a unique molecular identifier. TCRdb processed the 5' RACE reads anew with MiXCR; each CDR3 protein has one entry. Here the sample spans about 30,000 distinct CDR3 sequences, approximately 5.4% being singletons. Study-wide results and caveats: TCRs found ubiquitously expanded in tumor appeared in blood more at resection than at follow-up.

This clonotype was observed at least ten times. The antigen is unknown. Time point meaning: blood at routine non-recurrence follow-up after resection. From tumor, nontumor lung or frozen PBMC, whole RNA was taken unsorted for sequencing. The TCR was taken from a male donor with early-stage non-small cell lung cancer. Material: PBMCs, obtained at follow-up.

CDR3 loop: CASSPQAVSNQPQHF. In nucleotides, the CDR3 is TGTGCCAGCAGTCCCCAGGCGGTTAGCAATCAGCCCCAGCATTTT. The chain is built from TRBV6-2 or TRBV6-3 and TRBJ1-5; D call uncertain. Looked up from germline, CDR1 is MNHEY and CDR2 is SVGEGT. Trimming pared 5 bases from V and 0 bases from J, leaving 11 bases between. The CDR3 sequence is 15 residues long.